The rows below give T cell receptor beta chains drawn from one sample of a study of response to subunit inactivated influenza vaccine. A single record per CDR3 protein comes from TCRdb applying MiXCR to the RT-PCR reads. Of about 480,000 distinct CDR3 sequences listed, roughly 13% are singletons. The source was PBMCs from blood, collected 45 days after vaccination. Source of these receptors: a man in his fifties who received an inactivated influenza vaccine. Each CDR3 is given with its conserved first and last residue. The D gene is left open where the match is weak. Rows give clone size only sometimes, using once, few, many, or a class for an expanded clone.

d_gene: .
abundance: .
v_gene: TRBV3-1
j_gene: TRBJ2-2
CDR3nt: TGTGCCAGCAGCCCCAGCCCGGGGACGGCCGGGGAGCTGTTTTTT
CDR3aa: CASSPSPGTAGELFF

d_gene: TRBD2
abundance: many
v_gene: TRBV7-8
j_gene: TRBJ2-1
CDR3nt: TGTGCCAGCAGCTTAGGCGGGACTAGGCCCTACAATGAGCAGTTCTTC
CDR3aa: CASSLGGTRPYNEQFF

d_gene: .
abundance: few
v_gene: TRBV6-5
j_gene: TRBJ1-5
CDR3nt: TGTGCCAGCAGCCGGAGAGGTCAGCCCCAGCATTTT
CDR3aa: CASSRRGQPQHF

d_gene: .
abundance: .
v_gene: TRBV4-3
j_gene: TRBJ2-2
CDR3nt: TGCGCCAGCAGCCAATTCATATTCACGAACACCGGGGAGCTGTTTTTT
CDR3aa: CASSQFIFTNTGELFF

d_gene: .
abundance: many
v_gene: TRBV12-3/TRBV12-4
j_gene: TRBJ2-3
CDR3nt: TGTGCCAGCAGTCTATATGGGGGAGAAGATACGCAGTATTTT
CDR3aa: CASSLYGGEDTQYF

d_gene: .
abundance: .
v_gene: TRBV20-1
j_gene: TRBJ2-7
CDR3nt: TGCAGTGTTGGGGACCCGATCGAGCAGTACTTC
CDR3aa: CSVGDPIEQYF

d_gene: .
abundance: .
v_gene: TRBV7-2
j_gene: TRBJ2-3
CDR3nt: TGTGCCAGCAGCTTATCCCCGGGGGATACGCAGTATTTT
CDR3aa: CASSLSPGDTQYF

d_gene: .
abundance: .
v_gene: TRBV11-2
j_gene: TRBJ2-1
CDR3nt: TGTGCCAGCAGCTTAGTGGACAGTCGGTCGTATGAGTTCTTC
CDR3aa: CASSLVDSRSYEFF

d_gene: .
abundance: few
v_gene: TRBV6-2/TRBV6-3
j_gene: TRBJ2-7
CDR3nt: TGTGCCAGCAGTTATGGGACAAGTTCCTACGAGCAGTACTTC
CDR3aa: CASSYGTSSYEQYF

d_gene: .
abundance: .
v_gene: TRBV2
j_gene: TRBJ1-5
CDR3nt: TGTGCCAGCAGTGATGTAGGCTCTTGGAGCAATCAGCCCCAGCATTTT
CDR3aa: CASSDVGSWSNQPQHF

d_gene: .
abundance: .
v_gene: TRBV7-2
j_gene: TRBJ1-3
CDR3nt: TGTGCCAGCGTCCCCGGGGTCCACACCTCTGGAAACACCATATATTTT
CDR3aa: CASVPGVHTSGNTIYF

d_gene: .
abundance: many
v_gene: TRBV20-1
j_gene: TRBJ2-7
CDR3nt: TGCAGTGCTCGGGATACCTCGGGACTGAACACCTACGAGCAGTACTTC
CDR3aa: CSARDTSGLNTYEQYF

d_gene: TRBD2
abundance: .
v_gene: TRBV11-2
j_gene: TRBJ2-5
CDR3nt: TGTGCCAGCAGCCAGGGACTAGCGGGAGCCTGGGAGACCCAGTACTTC
CDR3aa: CASSQGLAGAWETQYF

d_gene: .
abundance: once
v_gene: TRBV30
j_gene: TRBJ1-5
CDR3nt: TGTGCCTGGACGGCGGGCTATAGCAATCAGCCCCAGCATTTT
CDR3aa: CAWTAGYSNQPQHF

d_gene: .
abundance: .
v_gene: TRBV7-2
j_gene: TRBJ2-6
CDR3nt: TGTGCCAGCAGCTTAGGAAGGGGGGCCGGGGCCAACGTCCTGACTTTC
CDR3aa: CASSLGRGAGANVLTF

d_gene: .
abundance: .
v_gene: TRBV27
j_gene: TRBJ2-2
CDR3nt: TGTGCCAGCAGTTTGGGTTTGGCCACCGGGGAGCTGTTTTTT
CDR3aa: CASSLGLATGELFF

d_gene: TRBD1
abundance: .
v_gene: TRBV29-1
j_gene: TRBJ2-5
CDR3nt: TGCAGCGTCTCGGACAGGGGATGGTTAGGAAGTGGCTCCATAGAGACCCAGTACTTC
CDR3aa: CSVSDRGWLGSGSIETQYF

d_gene: .
abundance: many
v_gene: TRBV6-1
j_gene: TRBJ1-4
CDR3nt: TGTGCCAGCAGTCGATACGGGGTTAATGAAAAACTGTTTTTT
CDR3aa: CASSRYGVNEKLFF

d_gene: .
abundance: .
v_gene: TRBV10-3
j_gene: TRBJ1-3
CDR3nt: TGTGCCACCGGACAGTCATCTGGAAACACCATATATTTT
CDR3aa: CATGQSSGNTIYF

d_gene: .
abundance: many
v_gene: TRBV20-1
j_gene: TRBJ2-7
CDR3nt: TGCAGTACGAGTTTTGGGGGGGGCGCCGAGCAGTACTTC
CDR3aa: CSTSFGGGAEQYF

d_gene: .
abundance: many
v_gene: TRBV25-1
j_gene: TRBJ2-3
CDR3nt: TGTGCCAGCAGTGGACTTACAGGACGGGATACGCAGTATTTT
CDR3aa: CASSGLTGRDTQYF

d_gene: TRBD2
abundance: .
v_gene: TRBV20-1
j_gene: TRBJ2-7
CDR3nt: TGCAGTGCTAAGGGGACTAACTCCTACGAGCAGTACTTC
CDR3aa: CSAKGTNSYEQYF

d_gene: .
abundance: many
v_gene: TRBV27
j_gene: TRBJ2-5
CDR3nt: TGTGCCAGCAGTTACCTGGGGCGGGAAGGAGAGACCCAGTACTTC
CDR3aa: CASSYLGREGETQYF

d_gene: TRBD2
abundance: few
v_gene: TRBV20-1
j_gene: TRBJ2-2
CDR3nt: TGCAGTAGTCTAGCGGGGAGAGGCGGGGAGCTGTTTTTT
CDR3aa: CSSLAGRGGELFF

d_gene: .
abundance: few
v_gene: TRBV7-9
j_gene: TRBJ1-5
CDR3nt: TGTGCCAGCAGCTTAGGTCCAAGTCAGCCCCAGCATTTT
CDR3aa: CASSLGPSQPQHF

d_gene: .
abundance: few
v_gene: TRBV6-2/TRBV6-3
j_gene: TRBJ2-7
CDR3nt: TGTGCCAGCAGCGACACAGGACCCCCCTACGAGCAGTACTTC
CDR3aa: CASSDTGPPYEQYF

d_gene: TRBD1
abundance: .
v_gene: TRBV6-5
j_gene: TRBJ2-5
CDR3nt: TGTGCCAGCAGTTACCTTAGGACAGGGGAAGAAGATACCCAGTACTTC
CDR3aa: CASSYLRTGEEDTQYF

d_gene: .
abundance: .
v_gene: TRBV6-1
j_gene: TRBJ2-5
CDR3nt: TGTGCCAGCAGGAGACGTCCGTTGGAGACCCAGTACTTC
CDR3aa: CASRRRPLETQYF

d_gene: .
abundance: .
v_gene: TRBV29-1
j_gene: TRBJ2-1
CDR3nt: TGCACGTTTCGGCAGTTTGATGAGCAGTTCTTC
CDR3aa: CTFRQFDEQFF

d_gene: TRBD2
abundance: .
v_gene: TRBV20-1
j_gene: TRBJ2-1
CDR3nt: TGCAGTGCTACTGAACGCGGCGGGAGGGCCTCGGGGGAGCAGTTCTTC
CDR3aa: CSATERGGRASGEQFF

d_gene: .
abundance: few
v_gene: TRBV6-5
j_gene: TRBJ2-3
CDR3nt: TGTGCCAGCAGTTACTCGATCCTAGACAATACGCAGTATTTT
CDR3aa: CASSYSILDNTQYF

d_gene: TRBD2
abundance: few
v_gene: TRBV28
j_gene: TRBJ2-1
CDR3nt: TGTGCCAGCAGTTTAGTTCAAGCGGGGCCTGACAATGAGCAGTTCTTC
CDR3aa: CASSLVQAGPDNEQFF

d_gene: .
abundance: few
v_gene: TRBV20-1
j_gene: TRBJ1-2
CDR3nt: TGCAGTGCTAGACCAGGTTTTTCCATTAACTATGGCTACACCTTC
CDR3aa: CSARPGFSINYGYTF

d_gene: .
abundance: many
v_gene: TRBV6-5
j_gene: TRBJ2-2
CDR3nt: TGTGCCAGCAGAAGCTCCACCGGGGAGCTGTTTTTT
CDR3aa: CASRSSTGELFF

d_gene: .
abundance: .
v_gene: TRBV5-1
j_gene: TRBJ2-7
CDR3nt: TGCGCCAGCAGCTACCTGGACAGCCGAAGCTACGAGCAGTACTTC
CDR3aa: CASSYLDSRSYEQYF

d_gene: .
abundance: .
v_gene: TRBV9
j_gene: TRBJ2-2
CDR3nt: TGTGCCAGCAGCGTACCAGTAACCGGGGAGCTGTTTTTT
CDR3aa: CASSVPVTGELFF

d_gene: TRBD2
abundance: .
v_gene: TRBV7-2
j_gene: TRBJ2-7
CDR3nt: TGTGCCAGCAGCTCGCCCGTTAGCGGGAGGCACTACGAGCAGTACTTC
CDR3aa: CASSSPVSGRHYEQYF

d_gene: TRBD1
abundance: .
v_gene: TRBV5-1
j_gene: TRBJ2-7
CDR3nt: TGCGCCAGCAGTGCCTCCGGGACAGGGATCCACGAGCAGTACTTC
CDR3aa: CASSASGTGIHEQYF

d_gene: TRBD1
abundance: .
v_gene: TRBV20-1
j_gene: TRBJ1-3
CDR3nt: TGCAGGGCTTGGACCCTTCTAACAGGGGCAGAATCGGGAAACACCATATATTTT
CDR3aa: CRAWTLLTGAESGNTIYF

d_gene: TRBD1
abundance: many
v_gene: TRBV12-3/TRBV12-4
j_gene: TRBJ2-3
CDR3nt: TGTGCCAGCAGTTCGGGACAGGCTCCAGATACGCAGTATTTT
CDR3aa: CASSSGQAPDTQYF

d_gene: .
abundance: few
v_gene: TRBV6-2/TRBV6-3
j_gene: TRBJ2-3
CDR3nt: TGTGCCAGCAGTTACTCGATAAACAGGGTGGATACGCAGTATTTT
CDR3aa: CASSYSINRVDTQYF

d_gene: TRBD2
abundance: .
v_gene: TRBV20-1
j_gene: TRBJ2-7
CDR3nt: TGCAGTGCTAGAGCCTACCGTCGGGAGGACTACGCTGGGGACGAGCAGTACTTC
CDR3aa: CSARAYRREDYAGDEQYF

d_gene: .
abundance: few
v_gene: TRBV18
j_gene: TRBJ2-1
CDR3nt: TGTGCCAGCTCACCACTCGGGCTAGCGAAGGAGCAGTTCTTC
CDR3aa: CASSPLGLAKEQFF

d_gene: .
abundance: many
v_gene: TRBV12-3/TRBV12-4
j_gene: TRBJ1-1
CDR3nt: TGTGCCAGCAGCCCTTTAACCAGAAACACTGAAGCTTTCTTT
CDR3aa: CASSPLTRNTEAFF

d_gene: .
abundance: .
v_gene: TRBV20-1
j_gene: TRBJ2-1
CDR3nt: TGCAGTGCTAGCACTAGCTACAATGAGCAGTTCTTC
CDR3aa: CSASTSYNEQFF

d_gene: .
abundance: .
v_gene: TRBV15
j_gene: TRBJ2-1
CDR3nt: TGTGCCACCAGCAGAGATCCCCCGGGAAGCTCCTACAATGAGCAGTTCTTC
CDR3aa: CATSRDPPGSSYNEQFF

d_gene: .
abundance: few
v_gene: TRBV5-1
j_gene: TRBJ2-5
CDR3nt: TGCGCCAGTAACGACTTACTCCAAGAGACCCAGTACTTC
CDR3aa: CASNDLLQETQYF

d_gene: .
abundance: .
v_gene: TRBV11-2
j_gene: TRBJ2-1
CDR3nt: TGTGCCAGCAGCTTAGGAGTGGGGACCGGGACAAGGTACGATGAGCAGTTCTTC
CDR3aa: CASSLGVGTGTRYDEQFF

d_gene: .
abundance: .
v_gene: TRBV7-8
j_gene: TRBJ2-3
CDR3nt: TGTGCCAGCAGCATTCCCGGGGATCTCACAGATACGCAGTATTTT
CDR3aa: CASSIPGDLTDTQYF

d_gene: TRBD2
abundance: many
v_gene: TRBV28
j_gene: TRBJ2-1
CDR3nt: TGTGCCAGCAGTTTGTCACGGGGGGTTGTGGGCGATGAGCAGTTCTTC
CDR3aa: CASSLSRGVVGDEQFF

d_gene: .
abundance: few
v_gene: TRBV30
j_gene: TRBJ2-1
CDR3nt: TGTGCCTGGAGTGCCTCCTCGGGACTCCCGTATGAGCAGTTCTTC
CDR3aa: CAWSASSGLPYEQFF

d_gene: .
abundance: .
v_gene: TRBV2
j_gene: TRBJ2-7
CDR3nt: TGTGCCAGCACGGAGGGGGGGACCTACGAGCAGTACTTC
CDR3aa: CASTEGGTYEQYF

d_gene: .
abundance: .
v_gene: TRBV3-1
j_gene: TRBJ1-5
CDR3nt: TGTGCCAGCAGCCCACGGAGGAATCAGCCCCAGCATTTT
CDR3aa: CASSPRRNQPQHF

d_gene: .
abundance: few
v_gene: TRBV7-2
j_gene: TRBJ1-2
CDR3nt: TGTGCCAGCAGCTTAGGTTTTGGTGTGGGAACTAACTATGGCTACACCTTC
CDR3aa: CASSLGFGVGTNYGYTF

d_gene: TRBD2
abundance: few
v_gene: TRBV12-3/TRBV12-4
j_gene: TRBJ2-2
CDR3nt: TGTGCCAGCAGTTTACTGGCGGGGGGGTATCTCGGGGAGCTGTTTTTT
CDR3aa: CASSLLAGGYLGELFF

d_gene: .
abundance: few
v_gene: TRBV5-1
j_gene: TRBJ2-5
CDR3nt: TGCGCCAGCAGCTTCATTAGGGGGGGGGAAGAGACCCAGTACTTC
CDR3aa: CASSFIRGGEETQYF